This entry describes one T cell receptor (beta chain). Its antigen is as yet unknown. When sampled, the donors appeared nominally healthy, though they likely had unrecorded immune exposures. These data come from a study of cytomegalovirus exposure and HLA in healthy donors. Overall study results and limits: In all likelihood, a cluster of highly shared sequence variants was a sequencing artifact. Presence/absence analyses supposed approximately even sequencing depth among donors.

The PCR ran on 60 Vbeta and 13 Jbeta primers. Sequenced by immunoSEQ multiplex PCR; TCRdb stores in-frame clones only, minus some. Among around 150,000 clones, around 72% were seen once, and the ten largest hold around 6.9%. With 0 bases removed from V and 1 base from J, the gap between germline ends came to 7 bases. CDR3 length: 15 amino acids. The germline V gene has CDR1 SGHNT and CDR2 YYREEE (reference sequence). V and J are TRBV5-4 and TRBJ2-2; D possibly corresponds to TRBD1 (5 bases). The material sequenced was PBMCs. This receptor was taken from a man between 35 and 55 years old in good health and CMV-seropositive. The CDR3 spells CASSLGGQNTGELFF. CDR3 DNA sequence: TGTGCCAGCAGCTTGGGGGGCCAGAACACCGGGGAGCTGTTTTTT.